This is a list of T cell receptor beta chains from one sample in a study of CD8+ T cells in alopecia areata. Measured with immunoSEQ multiplex PCR; TCRdb has only the in-frame clones, and not every one. The table has 95,000 to 120,000 clones, 56% seen once. The starting material was CD4+ T cells sorted from blood, obtained at week 24, from a patient treated with tofacitinib. Receptors originate from a human donor with alopecia areata. CDR3s include the opening cysteine and the closing phenylalanine or tryptophan. The D gene is left open where the match is weak. Where a row states a size, it is once, few, many or the class of an expanded clone; other rows omit it.

size	D	V	J	CDR3	DNA
-	-	TRBV9	TRBJ1-2	CASSLVSVGYTF	TGTGCCAGCAGCCTTGTAAGCGTTGGCTACACCTTC
-	TRBD2	TRBV27	TRBJ2-1	CASSHPGLADNEQFF	TGTGCCAGCAGTCACCCGGGACTAGCAGACAATGAGCAGTTCTTC
-	-	TRBV11-1	TRBJ2-5	CASRRDTQETQYF	TGTGCCAGCAGACGGGACACCCAAGAGACCCAGTACTTC
-	-	TRBV30	TRBJ2-2	CAWKWSGAGELFF	TGTGCCTGGAAGTGGAGCGGCGCCGGGGAGCTGTTTTTT
-	TRBD2	TRBV12-5	TRBJ2-5	CASVPSGLAGETQYF	TGTGCTAGTGTCCCCTCGGGACTAGCGGGCGAGACCCAGTACTTC
-	-	TRBV18	TRBJ2-5	CASSFNRKGETQYF	TGTGCCAGCTCATTTAACAGGAAGGGAGAGACCCAGTACTTC
-	-	TRBV7-2	TRBJ2-3	CASSLRRTTDTQYF	TGTGCCAGCAGCTTACGGCGGACCACAGATACGCAGTATTTT
-	TRBD1	TRBV7-9	TRBJ1-6	CASTGGNSPLHF	TGTGCCAGCACAGGGGGGAACTCACCCCTCCACTTT
-	-	TRBV11-2	TRBJ2-2	CASSKQDGNTGELFF	TGTGCCAGCAGCAAACAGGACGGGAACACCGGGGAGCTGTTTTTT
-	-	TRBV6-6	TRBJ2-1	CASSYEGRGQFF	TGTGCCAGCAGTTACGAGGGAAGGGGGCAGTTCTTC
-	-	TRBV23-1	TRBJ1-5	CASSPLSNQPQHF	TGCGCCAGCAGTCCTCTGTCAAATCAGCCCCAGCATTTT
-	-	TRBV5-1	TRBJ1-2	CASSADYGYTF	TGCGCCAGCAGCGCTGACTATGGCTACACCTTC
-	-	TRBV15	TRBJ2-7	CATSRDLRTGTIYDEQYF	TGTGCCACCAGCAGAGATCTTAGGACAGGGACTATCTATGACGAGCAGTACTTC
-	TRBD1	TRBV4-3	TRBJ2-7	CASSRGQDYEQYF	TGCGCCAGCAGCCGCGGACAGGACTACGAGCAGTACTTC
-	TRBD1	TRBV5-1	TRBJ1-5	CASSLGGQGYQPQHF	TGCGCCAGCAGCTTGGGGGGACAGGGATATCAGCCCCAGCATTTT
few	-	TRBV18	TRBJ2-7	CASSSQNEQYF	TGTGCCAGCTCATCGCAAAACGAGCAGTACTTC
-	TRBD1	TRBV6-5	TRBJ2-1	CATQTGNLDNEQFF	TGTGCCACCCAGACAGGGAACCTGGACAATGAGCAGTTCTTC
-	-	TRBV10-3	TRBJ1-4	CAISESNGGGEKLFF	TGTGCCATCAGTGAGTCGAACGGTGGAGGGGAAAAACTGTTTTTT
-	TRBD1	TRBV4-1	TRBJ2-5	CASSQGIRDRFLQETQYF	TGCGCCAGCAGCCAAGGAATCCGGGACAGGTTTCTCCAAGAGACCCAGTACTTC
-	TRBD1	TRBV30	TRBJ1-3	CAWSGLGQVFF	TGTGCCTGGAGTGGTTTGGGACAGGTCTTTTTT
-	TRBD1	TRBV5-1	TRBJ1-1	CASSVAGTGSAEAFF	TGCGCCAGCAGCGTAGCCGGGACAGGGAGCGCTGAAGCTTTCTTT
few	-	TRBV5-1	TRBJ2-3	CASSLQGDTQYF	TGCGCCAGCAGCTTACAGGGAGATACGCAGTATTTT
few	TRBD1	TRBV27	TRBJ2-1	CASSSYHDRGSAAEQFF	TGTGCCAGCAGTTCCTACCACGACAGGGGTTCGGCCGCTGAGCAGTTCTTC
-	-	TRBV5-1	TRBJ2-7	CASSPGRSSYEQYF	TGCGCCAGCAGTCCCGGACGGAGCTCCTACGAGCAGTACTTC
-	-	TRBV25-1	TRBJ2-7	CASRETSVHEQYF	TGTGCCAGCAGAGAGACCAGCGTCCACGAGCAGTACTTC
few	-	TRBV6-5	TRBJ1-2	CASSYLMSYGYTF	TGTGCCAGCAGTTATCTCATGTCCTATGGCTACACCTTC
-	-	TRBV29-1	TRBJ2-7	CSVEAGYEQYF	TGCAGCGTTGAAGCGGGTTACGAGCAGTACTTC
-	TRBD2	TRBV6-5	TRBJ2-3	CASSYGGGFTDTQYF	TGTGCCAGCAGTTACGGCGGGGGTTTCACAGATACGCAGTATTTT
-	-	TRBV11-3	TRBJ2-1	CASSVGAANEQFF	TGTGCCAGCAGCGTCGGAGCGGCCAATGAGCAGTTCTTC
few	-	TRBV27	TRBJ1-2	CASRGYKGPNYGYTF	TGTGCCAGCAGAGGTTACAAGGGACCTAACTATGGCTACACCTTC